This T cell receptor (beta chain) originates from a study of early T cells in non-severe SARS-CoV-2 infection. Points from the study as a whole: VDJdb matches were skewed toward anti-spike CD8 T cell responses.

This clonotype was counted many times. Its antigen is not known. V lost 5 bases, J lost 2 bases, and 14 bases stayed unmatched. The CDR3 totals 17 residues. CDR1 is SGHAT, CDR2 FQNNGV, per germline. TCRdb ran MiXCR on the 5' RACE reads and lists one entry per CDR3 protein. The sample has some 28,000 distinct CDR3 sequences, about 10% seen once. This rearrangement joins TRBV11-2 to TRBJ1-2; 7 nucleotides align to TRBD1. The clonotype was recovered from an adult who was a healthcare worker with PCR-confirmed SARS-CoV-2 infection or an uninfected control (not recorded which). Material: whole blood. The CDR3 DNA is TGTGCCAGCAGCGCAGGGGGTTTGGTGACAGGGAACTATGGCTACACCTTC. Its translation: CASSAGGLVTGNYGYTF.